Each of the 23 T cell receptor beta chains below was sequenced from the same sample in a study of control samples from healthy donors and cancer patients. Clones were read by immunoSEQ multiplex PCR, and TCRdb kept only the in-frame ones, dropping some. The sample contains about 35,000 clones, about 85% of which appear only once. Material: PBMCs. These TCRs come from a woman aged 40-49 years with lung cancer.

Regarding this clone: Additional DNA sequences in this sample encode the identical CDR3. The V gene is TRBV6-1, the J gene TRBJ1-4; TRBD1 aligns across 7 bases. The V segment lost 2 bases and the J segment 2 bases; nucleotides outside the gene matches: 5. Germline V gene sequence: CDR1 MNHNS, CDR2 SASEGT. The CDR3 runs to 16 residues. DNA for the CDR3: TGTGCCAGCAGTGAATGGACAGGTCCCACTAATGAAAAACTGTTTTTT. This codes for CASSEWTGPTNEKLFF.

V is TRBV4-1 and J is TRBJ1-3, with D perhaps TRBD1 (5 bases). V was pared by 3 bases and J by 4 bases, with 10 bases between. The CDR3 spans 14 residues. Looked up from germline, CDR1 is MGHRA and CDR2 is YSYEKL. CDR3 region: CASSHLTDGNTIYF. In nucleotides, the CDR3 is TGCGCCAGCAGCCACCTGACAGACGGAAACACCATATATTTT.

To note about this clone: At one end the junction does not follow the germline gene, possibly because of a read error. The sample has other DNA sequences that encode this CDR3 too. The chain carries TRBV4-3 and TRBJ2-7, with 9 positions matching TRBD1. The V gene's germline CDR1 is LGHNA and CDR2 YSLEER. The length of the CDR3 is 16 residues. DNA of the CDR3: TGCGCCAGCAGCCAAGATCCCGGGACAGGGATCTACGAACAGTACTTC. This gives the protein CASSQDPGTGIYEQYF.

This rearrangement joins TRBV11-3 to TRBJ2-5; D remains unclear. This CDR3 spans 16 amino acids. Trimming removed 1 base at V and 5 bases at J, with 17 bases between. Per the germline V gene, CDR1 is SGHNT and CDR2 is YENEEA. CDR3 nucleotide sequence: TGTGCCAGCAGCTTAGGCAACATACTAAGTAGGGAGACCCAGTACTTC. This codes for CASSLGNILSRETQYF.

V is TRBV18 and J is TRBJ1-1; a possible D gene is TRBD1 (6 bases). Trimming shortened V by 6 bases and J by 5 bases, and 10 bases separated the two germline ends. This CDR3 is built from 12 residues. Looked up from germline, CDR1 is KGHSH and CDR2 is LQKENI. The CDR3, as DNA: TGTGCCAGCTCCCCCGGGACAACTGAAGCTTTCTTT. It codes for CASSPGTTEAFF.

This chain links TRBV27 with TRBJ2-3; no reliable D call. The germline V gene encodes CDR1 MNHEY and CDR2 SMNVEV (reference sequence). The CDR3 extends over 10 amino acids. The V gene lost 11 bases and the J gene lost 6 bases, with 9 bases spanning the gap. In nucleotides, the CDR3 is TGTGCCGTACAAACCGATACGCAGTATTTT. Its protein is CAVQTDTQYF.

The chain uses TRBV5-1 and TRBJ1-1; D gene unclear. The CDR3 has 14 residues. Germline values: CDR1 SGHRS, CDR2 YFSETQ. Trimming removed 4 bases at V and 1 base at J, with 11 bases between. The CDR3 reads CASSPYRQNTEAFF. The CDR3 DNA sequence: TGCGCCAGCAGCCCATATCGACAGAACACTGAAGCTTTCTTT.

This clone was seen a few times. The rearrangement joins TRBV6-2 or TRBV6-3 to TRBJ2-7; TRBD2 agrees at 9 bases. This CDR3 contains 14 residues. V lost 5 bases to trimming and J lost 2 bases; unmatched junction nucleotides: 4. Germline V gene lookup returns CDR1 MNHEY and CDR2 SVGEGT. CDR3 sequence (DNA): TGTGCCAGCAGTCGGACTAGCGAGGCCTACGAGCAGTACTTC. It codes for CASSRTSEAYEQYF.

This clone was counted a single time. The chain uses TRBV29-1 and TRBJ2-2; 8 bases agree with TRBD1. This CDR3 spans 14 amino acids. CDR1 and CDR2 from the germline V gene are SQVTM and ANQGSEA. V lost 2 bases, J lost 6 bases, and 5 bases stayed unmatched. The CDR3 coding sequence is TGCAGCGTTGAAACCCAACAGGGGGCCGGGGAGCTGTTTTTT. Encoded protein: CSVETQQGAGELFF.

CDR3 amino acids: CASSINRETNYGYTF. For the CDR3, the DNA is TGTGCCAGTAGTATCAACAGGGAAACTAACTATGGCTACACCTTC. The chain recombines TRBV19 with TRBJ1-2; tentative D call: TRBD1 (6 bases). V lost 3 bases and J 0 bases, leaving 11 bases between the germline ends. This CDR3 spans 15 amino acids. Per germline, CDR1 LNHDA and CDR2 SQIVND (reference sequence). Looking up the rest from reference TRBV19 and TRBJ1-2 gives the full variable domain: DGGITQSPKYLFRKEGQNVTLSCEQNLNHDAMYWYRQDPGQGLRLIYYSQIVNDFQKGDIAEGYSVSREKKESFPLTVTSAQKNPTAFYLCASSINRETNYGYTFGSGTRLTVV.

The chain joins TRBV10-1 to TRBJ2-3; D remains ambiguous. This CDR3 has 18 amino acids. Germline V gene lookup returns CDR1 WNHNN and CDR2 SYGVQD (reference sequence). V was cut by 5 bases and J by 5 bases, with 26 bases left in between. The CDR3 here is CASSMTEWAGPRKDTQYF. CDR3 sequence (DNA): TGCGCCAGCAGTATGACTGAATGGGCAGGCCCCCGGAAAGATACGCAGTATTTT.

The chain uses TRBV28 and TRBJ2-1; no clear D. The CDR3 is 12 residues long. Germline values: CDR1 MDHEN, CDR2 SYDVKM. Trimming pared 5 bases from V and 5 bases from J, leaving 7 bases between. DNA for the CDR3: TGTGCCAGCAGTCTAACAAACAATGAGCAGTTCTTC. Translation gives CASSLTNNEQFF.

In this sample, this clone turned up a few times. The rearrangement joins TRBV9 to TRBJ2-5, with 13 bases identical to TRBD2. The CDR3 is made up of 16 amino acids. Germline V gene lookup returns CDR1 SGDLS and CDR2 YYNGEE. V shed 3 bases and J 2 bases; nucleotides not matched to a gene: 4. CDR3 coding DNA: TGTGCCAGCAGCGAGGGACTAGCGGGGAAACAAGAGACCCAGTACTTC. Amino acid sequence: CASSEGLAGKQETQYF.

CDR3 coding DNA: TGTGCCTGGAGTGAGGGGAGGGGACGGGAAAAACTGTTTTTT. As protein: CAWSEGRGREKLFF. The V gene is TRBV30, the J gene TRBJ1-4; D is perhaps TRBD1 (5 bases). CDR3 size: 14 residues. V was cut by 1 base and J by 8 bases, with 14 bases left in between. Germline lookup yields CDR1 GTSNPN and CDR2 SVGIG (reference sequence). Full variable domain (outside the CDR3, taken from reference TRBV30 and TRBJ1-4): SQTIHQWPATLVQPVGSPLSLECTVEGTSNPNLYWYRQAAGRGLQLLFYSVGIGQISSEVPQNLSASRPQDRQFILSSKKLLLSDSGFYLCAWSEGRGREKLFFGSGTQLSVL.

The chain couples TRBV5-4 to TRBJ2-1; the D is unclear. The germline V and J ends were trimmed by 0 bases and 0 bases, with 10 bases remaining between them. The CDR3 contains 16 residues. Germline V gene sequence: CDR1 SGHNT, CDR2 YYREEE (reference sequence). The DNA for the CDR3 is TGTGCCAGCAGCTTGGATCCGGTTAGCTCCTACAATGAGCAGTTCTTC. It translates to CASSLDPVSSYNEQFF.

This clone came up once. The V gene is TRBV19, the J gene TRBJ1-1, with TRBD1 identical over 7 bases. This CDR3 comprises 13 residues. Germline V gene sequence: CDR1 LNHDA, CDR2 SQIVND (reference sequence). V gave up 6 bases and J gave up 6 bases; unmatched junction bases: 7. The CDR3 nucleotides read TGTGCCAGTAGACGGGACACAGGGGCTGAAGCTTTCTTT. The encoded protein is CASRRDTGAEAFF.

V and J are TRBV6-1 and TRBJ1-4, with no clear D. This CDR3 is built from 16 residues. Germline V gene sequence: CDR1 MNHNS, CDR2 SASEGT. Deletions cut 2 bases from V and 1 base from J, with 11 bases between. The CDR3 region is CASSEPSGKTNEKLFF. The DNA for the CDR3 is TGTGCCAGCAGTGAACCTTCGGGAAAAACTAATGAAAAACTGTTTTTT.

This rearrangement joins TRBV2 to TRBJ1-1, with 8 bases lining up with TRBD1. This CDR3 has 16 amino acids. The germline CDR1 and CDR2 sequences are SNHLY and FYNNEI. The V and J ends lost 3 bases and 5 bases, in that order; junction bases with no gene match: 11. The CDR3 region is CASSDQKGQGGTEAFF. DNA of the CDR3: TGTGCCAGCAGTGACCAAAAAGGACAGGGAGGGACTGAAGCTTTCTTT.

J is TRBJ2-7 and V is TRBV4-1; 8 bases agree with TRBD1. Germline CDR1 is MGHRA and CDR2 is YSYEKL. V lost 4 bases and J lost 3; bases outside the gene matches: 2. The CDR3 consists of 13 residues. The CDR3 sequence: CASSLGTGYEQYF. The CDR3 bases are TGCGCCAGCAGCCTTGGGACAGGCTACGAGCAGTACTTC.

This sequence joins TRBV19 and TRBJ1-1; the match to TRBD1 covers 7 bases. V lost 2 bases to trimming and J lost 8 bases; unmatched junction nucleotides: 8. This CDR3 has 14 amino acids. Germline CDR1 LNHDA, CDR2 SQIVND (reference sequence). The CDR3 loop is CASSIQGQALEAFF. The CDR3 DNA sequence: TGTGCCAGTAGTATACAAGGACAGGCATTGGAAGCTTTCTTT.

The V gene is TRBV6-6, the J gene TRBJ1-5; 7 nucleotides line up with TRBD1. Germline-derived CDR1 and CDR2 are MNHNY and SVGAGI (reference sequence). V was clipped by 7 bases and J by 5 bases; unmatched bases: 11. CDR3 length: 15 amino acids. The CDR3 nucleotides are TGTGCCAGCACCCAGACAGGGCTTAGTTATCAGCCCCAGCATTTT. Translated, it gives CASTQTGLSYQPQHF.

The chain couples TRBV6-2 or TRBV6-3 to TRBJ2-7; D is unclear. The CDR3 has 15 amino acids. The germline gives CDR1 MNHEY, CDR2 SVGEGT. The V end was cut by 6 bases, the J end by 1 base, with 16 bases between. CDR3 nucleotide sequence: TGTGCCAGCAGCCACCAGGCTTCCCCTTCCTACGAGCAGTACTTC. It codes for CASSHQASPSYEQYF.

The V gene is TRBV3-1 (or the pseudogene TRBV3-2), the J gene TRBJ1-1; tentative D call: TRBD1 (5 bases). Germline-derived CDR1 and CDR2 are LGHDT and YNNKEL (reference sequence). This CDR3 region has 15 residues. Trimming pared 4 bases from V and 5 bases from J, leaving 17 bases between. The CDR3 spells CASSRLLFGGTEAFF. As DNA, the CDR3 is TGTGCCAGCAGCCGCCTTCTTTTTGGGGGGACTGAAGCTTTCTTT.